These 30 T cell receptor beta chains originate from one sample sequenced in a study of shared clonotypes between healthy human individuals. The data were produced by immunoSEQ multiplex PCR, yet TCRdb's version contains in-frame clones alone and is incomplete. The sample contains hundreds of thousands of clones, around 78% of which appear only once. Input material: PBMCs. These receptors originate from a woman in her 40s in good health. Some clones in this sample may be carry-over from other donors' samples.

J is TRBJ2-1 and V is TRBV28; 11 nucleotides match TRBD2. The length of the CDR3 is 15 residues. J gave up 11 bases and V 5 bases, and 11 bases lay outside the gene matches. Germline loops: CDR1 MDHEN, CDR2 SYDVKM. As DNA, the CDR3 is TGTGCCAGCAGTCCTTACCTAGCGGGAGGAACACAGCAGTTCTTC. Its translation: CASSPYLAGGTQQFF. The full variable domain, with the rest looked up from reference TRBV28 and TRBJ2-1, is DVKVTQSSRYLVKRTGEKVFLECVQDMDHENMFWYRQDPGLGLRLIYFSYDVKMKEKGDIPEGYSVSREKKERFSLILESASTNQTSMYLCASSPYLAGGTQQFFGPGTRLTVL.

The CDR3 spells CASSPGQFEAFF. The CDR3 nucleotides are TGTGCCAGCAGTCCAGGACAGTTTGAAGCTTTCTTT. This chain joins TRBV6-6 and TRBJ1-1; D possibly corresponds to TRBD1 (6 bases). Trimming shortened V by 5 bases and J by 7 bases, and 11 bases separated the two germline ends. Looked up from germline, CDR1 is MNHNY and CDR2 is SVGAGI (reference sequence). The CDR3 runs 12 residues.

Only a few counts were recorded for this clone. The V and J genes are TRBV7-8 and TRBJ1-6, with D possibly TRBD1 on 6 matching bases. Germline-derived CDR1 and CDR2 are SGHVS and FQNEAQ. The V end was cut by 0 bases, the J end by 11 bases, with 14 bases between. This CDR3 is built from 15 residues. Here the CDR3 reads CASSLAGGGSPPLHF. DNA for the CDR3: TGTGCCAGCAGCTTAGCGGGGGGCGGCAGTCCACCCCTCCACTTT.

The CDR3 DNA sequence: TGCAGCGTTGGGGGGACAGGGGACACCGGGGAGCTGTTTTTT. Its translation: CSVGGTGDTGELFF. The chain joins TRBV29-1 to TRBJ2-2, with 10 bases matching TRBD1. The CDR3 extends over 14 amino acids. The V and J ends lost 4 bases and 3 bases, in that order; junction bases with no gene match: 2. Germline CDR1 reads SQVTM; CDR2 reads ANQGSEA.

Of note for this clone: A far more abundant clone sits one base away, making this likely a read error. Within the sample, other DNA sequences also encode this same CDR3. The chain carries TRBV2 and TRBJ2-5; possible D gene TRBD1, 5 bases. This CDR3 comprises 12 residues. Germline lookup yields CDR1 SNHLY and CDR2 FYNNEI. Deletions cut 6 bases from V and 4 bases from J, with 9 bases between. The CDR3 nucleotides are TGTGCCAGCAGCGGAACAGGAGAGACCCAGTACTTC. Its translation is CASSGTGETQYF.

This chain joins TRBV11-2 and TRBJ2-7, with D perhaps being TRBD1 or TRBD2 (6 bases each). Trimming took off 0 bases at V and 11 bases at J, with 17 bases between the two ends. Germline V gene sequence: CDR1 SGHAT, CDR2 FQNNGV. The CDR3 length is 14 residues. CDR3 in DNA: TGTGCCAGCAGCTTAGACACCCGGACGGGGGACAAGTACTTC. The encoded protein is CASSLDTRTGDKYF.

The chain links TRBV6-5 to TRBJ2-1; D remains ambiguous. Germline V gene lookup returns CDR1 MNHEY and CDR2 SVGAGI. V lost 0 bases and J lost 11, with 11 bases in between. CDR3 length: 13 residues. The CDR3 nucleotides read TGTGCCAGCAGTTACTCAGTTCCCTGGAAGCAGTTCTTC. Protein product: CASSYSVPWKQFF.

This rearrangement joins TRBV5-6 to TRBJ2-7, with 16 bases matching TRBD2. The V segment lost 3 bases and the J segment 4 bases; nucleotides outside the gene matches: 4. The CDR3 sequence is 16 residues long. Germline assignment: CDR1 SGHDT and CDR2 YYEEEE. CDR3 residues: CASSSGTSGRAYEQYF. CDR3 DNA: TGTGCCAGCAGCTCGGGGACTAGCGGGAGGGCTTACGAGCAGTACTTC.

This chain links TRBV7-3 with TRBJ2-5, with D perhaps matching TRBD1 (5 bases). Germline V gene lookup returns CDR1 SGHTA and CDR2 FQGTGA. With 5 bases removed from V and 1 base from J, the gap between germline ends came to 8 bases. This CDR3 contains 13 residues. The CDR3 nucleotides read TGTGCCAGCAGCCCCAGGGCCCAAGAGACCCAGTACTTC. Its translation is CASSPRAQETQYF.

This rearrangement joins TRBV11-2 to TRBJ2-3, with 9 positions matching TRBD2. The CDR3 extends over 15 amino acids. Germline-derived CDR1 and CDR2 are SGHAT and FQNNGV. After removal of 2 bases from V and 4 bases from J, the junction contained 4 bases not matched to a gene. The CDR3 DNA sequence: TGTGCCAGCAGCTTAATTGGCGGGAGGGCAGATACGCAGTATTTT. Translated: CASSLIGGRADTQYF.

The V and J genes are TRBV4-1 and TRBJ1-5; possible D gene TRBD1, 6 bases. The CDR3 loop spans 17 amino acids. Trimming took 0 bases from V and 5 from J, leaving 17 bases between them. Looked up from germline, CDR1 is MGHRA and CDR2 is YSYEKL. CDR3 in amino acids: CASSQEIAGRGYQPQHF. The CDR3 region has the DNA TGCGCCAGCAGCCAAGAAATAGCGGGCAGGGGCTATCAGCCCCAGCATTTT.

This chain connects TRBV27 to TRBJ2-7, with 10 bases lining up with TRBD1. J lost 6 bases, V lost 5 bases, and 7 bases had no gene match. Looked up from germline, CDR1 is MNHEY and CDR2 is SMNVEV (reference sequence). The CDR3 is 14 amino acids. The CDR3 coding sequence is TGTGCCAGCAGTGAGGACAGGGGGTTTTCCGAGCAGTACTTC. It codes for CASSEDRGFSEQYF.

The CDR3 region is CASSLSLTPGANVLTF. The CDR3 coding sequence is TGTGCCAGCAGCTTGTCCCTGACACCTGGGGCCAACGTCCTGACTTTC. The rearrangement uses TRBV5-6 and TRBJ2-6; no reliable D call. This CDR3 spans 16 amino acids. Germline-derived CDR1 and CDR2 are SGHDT and YYEEEE. Trimming stripped 1 base from V and 2 bases from J, with 10 bases between.

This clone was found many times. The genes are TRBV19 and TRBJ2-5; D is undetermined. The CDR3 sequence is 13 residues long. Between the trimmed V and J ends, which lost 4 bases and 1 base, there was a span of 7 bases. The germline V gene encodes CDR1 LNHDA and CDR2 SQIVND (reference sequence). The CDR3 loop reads CASSRAFQETQYF. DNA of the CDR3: TGTGCCAGTAGTAGGGCGTTCCAAGAGACCCAGTACTTC.

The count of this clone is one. CDR3 DNA sequence: TGTGCCAGTAGTTGGGACGCTGGTAAACTGTTTTTT. This translates into CASSWDAGKLFF. The V and J genes are TRBV19 and TRBJ1-4, with a possible D match to TRBD1 (5 bases). Germline CDR1 reads LNHDA; CDR2 reads SQIVND (reference sequence). This CDR3 contains 12 residues. The germline V and J ends were trimmed by 5 bases and 11 bases, with 12 bases remaining between them.

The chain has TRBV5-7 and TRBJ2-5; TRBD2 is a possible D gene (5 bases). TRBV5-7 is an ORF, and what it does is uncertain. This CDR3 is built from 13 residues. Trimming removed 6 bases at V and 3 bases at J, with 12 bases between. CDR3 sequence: CASTAGVKETQYF. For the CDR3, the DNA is TGTGCCAGCACCGCGGGTGTAAAAGAGACCCAGTACTTC.

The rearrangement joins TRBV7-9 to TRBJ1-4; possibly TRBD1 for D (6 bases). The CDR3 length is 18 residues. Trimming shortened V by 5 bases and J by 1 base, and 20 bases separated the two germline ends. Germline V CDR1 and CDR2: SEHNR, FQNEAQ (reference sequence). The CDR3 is CASSHTLQGPGTNEKLFF. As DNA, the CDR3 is TGTGCCAGCAGCCATACCTTACAGGGTCCGGGAACTAATGAAAAACTGTTTTTT.

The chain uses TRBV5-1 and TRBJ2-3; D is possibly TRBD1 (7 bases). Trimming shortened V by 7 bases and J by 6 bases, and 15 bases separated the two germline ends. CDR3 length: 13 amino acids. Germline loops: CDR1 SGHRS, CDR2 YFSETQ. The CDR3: CASRSEGADTQYF. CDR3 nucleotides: TGCGCCAGCCGCTCGGAGGGGGCCGATACGCAGTATTTT. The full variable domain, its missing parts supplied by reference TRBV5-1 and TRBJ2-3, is KAGVTQTPRYLIKTRGQQVTLSCSPISGHRSVSWYQQTPGQGLQFLFEYFSETQRNKGNFPGRFSGRQFSNSRSEMNVSTLELGDSALYLCASRSEGADTQYFGPGTRLTVL.

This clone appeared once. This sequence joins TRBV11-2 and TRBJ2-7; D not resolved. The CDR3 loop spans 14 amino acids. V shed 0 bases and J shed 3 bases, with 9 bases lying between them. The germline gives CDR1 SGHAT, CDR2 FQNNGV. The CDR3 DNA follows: TGTGCCAGCAGCTTAGAGCTTCAGATCTACGAGCAGTACTTC. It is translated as CASSLELQIYEQYF.

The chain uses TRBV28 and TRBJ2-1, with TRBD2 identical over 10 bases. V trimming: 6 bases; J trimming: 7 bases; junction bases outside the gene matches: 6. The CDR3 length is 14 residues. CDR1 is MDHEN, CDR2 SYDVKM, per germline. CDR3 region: CASSLAGEGNEQFF. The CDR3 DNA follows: TGTGCCAGCAGCCTAGCGGGAGAAGGGAATGAGCAGTTCTTC.

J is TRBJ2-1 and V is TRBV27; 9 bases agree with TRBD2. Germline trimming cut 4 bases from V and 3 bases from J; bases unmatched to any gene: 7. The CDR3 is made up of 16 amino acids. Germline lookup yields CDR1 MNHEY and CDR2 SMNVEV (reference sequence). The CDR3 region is CASSSPTSGLYNEQFF. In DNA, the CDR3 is TGTGCCAGCAGTTCGCCGACTAGCGGACTCTACAATGAGCAGTTCTTC.

DNA of the CDR3: TGTGCCAGCAGCTTACGTATAGCCAATGAGCAGTTCTTC. Its protein is CASSLRIANEQFF. The rearrangement joins TRBV11-2 to TRBJ2-1; D remains unclear. The V gene lost 2 bases and the J gene lost 6 bases, with 8 bases spanning the gap. This CDR3 region has 13 residues. CDR1 SGHAT and CDR2 FQNNGV come from the germline V gene.

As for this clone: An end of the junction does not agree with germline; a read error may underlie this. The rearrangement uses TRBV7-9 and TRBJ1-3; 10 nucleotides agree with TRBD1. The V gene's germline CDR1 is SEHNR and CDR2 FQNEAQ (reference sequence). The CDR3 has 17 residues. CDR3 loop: CASSLGTGVGSVNTIYF. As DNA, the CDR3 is TGTGCCAGCAGCTTGGGGACAGGGGTCGGCTCTGTAAACACCATATATTTT. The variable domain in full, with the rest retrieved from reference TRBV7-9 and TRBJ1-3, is DTGVSQNPRHKITKRGQNVTFRCDPISEHNRLYWYRQTLGQGPEFLTYFQNEAQLEKSRLLSDRFSAERPKGSFSTLEIQRTEQGDSAMYLCASSLGTGVGSVNTIYFGEGSWLTVV.

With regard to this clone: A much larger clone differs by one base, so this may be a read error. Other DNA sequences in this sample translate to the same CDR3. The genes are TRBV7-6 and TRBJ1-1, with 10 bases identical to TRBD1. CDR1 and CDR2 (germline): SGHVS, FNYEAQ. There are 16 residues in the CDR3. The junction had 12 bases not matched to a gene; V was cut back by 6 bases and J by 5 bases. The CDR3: CASSLVPGQGRTEAFF. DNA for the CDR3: TGTGCCAGCAGTCTCGTCCCGGGACAGGGGAGGACTGAAGCTTTCTTT. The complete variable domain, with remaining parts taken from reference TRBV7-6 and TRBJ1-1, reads GAGVSQSPRYKVTKRGQDVALRCDPISGHVSLYWYRQALGQGPEFLTYFNYEAQQDKSGLPNDRFSAERPEGSISTLTIQRTEQRDSAMYRCASSLVPGQGRTEAFFGQGTRLTVV.

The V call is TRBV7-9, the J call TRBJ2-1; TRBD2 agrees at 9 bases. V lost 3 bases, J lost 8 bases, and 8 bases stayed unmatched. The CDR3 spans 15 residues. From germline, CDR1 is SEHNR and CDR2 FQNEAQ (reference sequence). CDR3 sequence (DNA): TGTGCCAGCAGCTTGACTAGCGGACCAGGGGATGAGCAGTTCTTC. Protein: CASSLTSGPGDEQFF.

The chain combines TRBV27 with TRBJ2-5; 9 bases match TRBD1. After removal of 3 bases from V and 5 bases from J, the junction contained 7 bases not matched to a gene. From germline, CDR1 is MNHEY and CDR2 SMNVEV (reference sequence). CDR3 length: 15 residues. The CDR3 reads CASSFGTGFRETQYF. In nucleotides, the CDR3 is TGTGCCAGCAGTTTTGGGACAGGGTTTCGCGAGACCCAGTACTTC.

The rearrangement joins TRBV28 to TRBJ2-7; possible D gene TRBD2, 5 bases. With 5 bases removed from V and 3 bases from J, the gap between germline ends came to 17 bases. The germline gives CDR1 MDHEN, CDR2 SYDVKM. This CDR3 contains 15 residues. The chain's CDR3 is CASSLTGNAFYEQYF. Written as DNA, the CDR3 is TGTGCCAGCAGTCTAACCGGGAACGCTTTCTACGAGCAGTACTTC.

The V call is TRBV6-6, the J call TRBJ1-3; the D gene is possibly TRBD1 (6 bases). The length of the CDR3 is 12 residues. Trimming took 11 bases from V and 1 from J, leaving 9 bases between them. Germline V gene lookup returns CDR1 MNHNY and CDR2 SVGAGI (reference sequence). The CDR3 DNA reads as TGTGCCGCAGGGGTGTCTGGAAACACCATATATTTT. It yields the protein CAAGVSGNTIYF.

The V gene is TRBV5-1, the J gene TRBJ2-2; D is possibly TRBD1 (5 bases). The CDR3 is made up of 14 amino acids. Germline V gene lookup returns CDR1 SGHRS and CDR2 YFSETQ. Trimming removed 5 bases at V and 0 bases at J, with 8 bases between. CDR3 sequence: CASREGANTGELFF. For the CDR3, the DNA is TGCGCCAGCAGGGAAGGGGCGAACACCGGGGAGCTGTTTTTT.

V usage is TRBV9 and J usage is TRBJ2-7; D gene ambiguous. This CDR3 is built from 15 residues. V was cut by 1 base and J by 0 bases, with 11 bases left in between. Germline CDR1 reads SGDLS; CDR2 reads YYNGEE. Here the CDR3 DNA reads TGTGCCAGCAGCGTATCGGCCGGTAGCTCCTACGAGCAGTACTTC. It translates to CASSVSAGSSYEQYF.